The subject of this entry is one TCR beta chain. Its antigen remains unknown. The data belong to a study of T cells in Graves' hyperthyroidism and ophthalmopathy. Study findings and constraints: Blood also held most thyroid clonotypes expanded beyond 0.001.

The source material, RNA transcripts, was used to amplify TCR beta CDR3 regions. RT-PCR in the first round (using the HTBI primer set) targeted the TCR CDR3. In TCRdb, the multiplex PCR reads were re-called with MiXCR into one record per CDR3 protein. The data show approximately 610,000 distinct CDR3 sequences, over 12% seen once. Trimming shortened V by 6 bases and J by 5 bases, and 11 bases separated the two germline ends. The CDR3 runs 13 residues. CDR1 and CDR2 from the germline V gene are MDHEN and SYDVKM. Each diagnosis was grounded in clinical symptoms, serum thyroxine and TRAb, thyroid ultrasound, and orbital computed tomography.

The sample consisted of blood. J is TRBJ1-5 and V is TRBV28; no clear D gene. The TCR comes from a woman in her thirties or forties with Graves' ophthalmopathy. The CDR3 DNA follows: TGTGCCAGCAGCGACGGAATGTATCAGCCCCAGCATTTT. As protein: CASSDGMYQPQHF.